The sequence of this TCR beta chain was determined in a study of T cell changes during pregnancy in multiple sclerosis (dated by TCRdb to about 2019). Study-wide context: In women with multiple sclerosis, the researchers looked at how the T cell repertoire shifted as pregnancy progressed.

CDR1 WSHSY and CDR2 SAAADI are derived from the germline V gene. The CDR3 measures 16 amino acids from cysteine to phenylalanine. Of all the DNA, just the CDR3 is kept, 48 bases in frame from base 1. Trimming costs V 0 bases and J 4 bases, and their ends lie 15 bases apart. Libraries were built with the immunoSEQ multiplex PCR assay. The immuneACCESS repertoire file appears here via TCRdb, limited to in-frame rearrangements. These files lack a portion of the clones; in checked studies, under half of the deficit traces to unresolved V genes, and the cause of the others is not known. This sample gives just under 100,000 clones in total; approximately 93% of them show up just once. 0.99% of the sample lies in the top ten. This clone was found once. Its antigen remains undetermined. It has no much larger one-base neighbor in the sample; base qualities were not kept.

Material: peripheral blood, obtained after pregnancy. This sequence was found in a female donor with multiple sclerosis, enrolled in a pregnancy study. The receptor chain draws on TRBV10-2 and TRBJ1-2, with a weak D call of TRBD1 (5 bases match). The CDR3 region reads CASSESGTGRLYGYTF. The DNA sequence follows: TGCGCCAGCAGTGAGTCTGGGACTGGGAGGCTCTATGGCTACACCTTC.